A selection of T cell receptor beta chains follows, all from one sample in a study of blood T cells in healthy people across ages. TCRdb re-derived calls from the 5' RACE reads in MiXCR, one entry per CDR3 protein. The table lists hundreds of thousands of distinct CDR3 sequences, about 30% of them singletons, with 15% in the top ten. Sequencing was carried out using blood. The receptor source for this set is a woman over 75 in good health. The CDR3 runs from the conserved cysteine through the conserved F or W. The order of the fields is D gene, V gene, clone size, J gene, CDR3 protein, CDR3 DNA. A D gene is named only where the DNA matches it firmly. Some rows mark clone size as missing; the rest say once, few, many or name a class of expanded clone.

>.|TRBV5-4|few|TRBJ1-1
CASSEEWDNGAFF
TGTGCCAGCAGCGAGGAGTGGGACAATGGAGCTTTCTTT
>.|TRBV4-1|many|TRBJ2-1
CASSSRSGGPYNEQFF
TGCGCCAGCAGCTCAAGGAGTGGGGGTCCCTACAATGAGCAGTTCTTC
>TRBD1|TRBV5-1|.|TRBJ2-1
CASSLVPGQEKDEQFF
TGCGCCAGCAGCTTGGTACCGGGACAGGAAAAGGATGAGCAGTTCTTC
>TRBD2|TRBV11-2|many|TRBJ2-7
CASSFHPSGGSYEQYF
TGTGCCAGCAGCTTTCACCCTAGCGGGGGGTCCTACGAGCAGTACTTC
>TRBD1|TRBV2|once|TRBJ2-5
CASSQVYRDRGLETQYF
TGTGCCAGCAGCCAAGTATACCGGGACAGGGGTCTGGAGACCCAGTACTTC
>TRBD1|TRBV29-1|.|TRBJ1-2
CSAAGTGGGYGYTF
TGCAGCGCCGCCGGGACAGGGGGCGGATATGGCTACACCTTC
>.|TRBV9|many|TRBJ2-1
CASSVGGMGEQFF
TGTGCCAGCAGCGTAGGTGGAATGGGGGAGCAGTTCTTC
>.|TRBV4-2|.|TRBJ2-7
CASSQDNRESYEQYF
TGTGCCAGCAGCCAAGACAACAGGGAATCCTACGAGCAGTACTTC
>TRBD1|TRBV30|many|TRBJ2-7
CAWSVNRGAYEQYF
TGTGCCTGGAGTGTAAACAGGGGGGCCTACGAGCAGTACTTC
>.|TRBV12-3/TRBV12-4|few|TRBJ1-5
CASSRDGRGNQPQHF
TGTGCCAGCAGCCGGGACGGCAGGGGCAATCAGCCCCAGCATTTT
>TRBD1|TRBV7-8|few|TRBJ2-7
CASSRWTGSRSYEQYF
TGTGCCAGCAGCCGCTGGACAGGGTCGAGATCCTACGAGCAGTACTTC
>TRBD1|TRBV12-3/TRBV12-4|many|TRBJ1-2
CASSFDRVDGYTF
TGTGCCAGCAGTTTCGACAGGGTGGATGGCTACACCTTC